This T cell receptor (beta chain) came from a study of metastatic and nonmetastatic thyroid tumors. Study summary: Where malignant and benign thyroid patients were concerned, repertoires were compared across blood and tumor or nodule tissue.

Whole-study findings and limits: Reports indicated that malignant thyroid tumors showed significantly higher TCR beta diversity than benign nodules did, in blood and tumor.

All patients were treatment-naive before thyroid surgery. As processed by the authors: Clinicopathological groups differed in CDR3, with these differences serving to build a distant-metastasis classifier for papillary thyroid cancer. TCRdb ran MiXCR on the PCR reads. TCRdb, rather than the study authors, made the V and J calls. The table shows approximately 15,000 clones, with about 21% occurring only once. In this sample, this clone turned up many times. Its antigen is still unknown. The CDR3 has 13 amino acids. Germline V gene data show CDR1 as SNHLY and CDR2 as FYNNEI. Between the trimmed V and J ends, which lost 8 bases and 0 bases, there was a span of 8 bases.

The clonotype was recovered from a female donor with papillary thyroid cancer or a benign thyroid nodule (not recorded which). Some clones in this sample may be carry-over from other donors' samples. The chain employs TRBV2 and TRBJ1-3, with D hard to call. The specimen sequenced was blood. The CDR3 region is CASGLNSGNTIYF. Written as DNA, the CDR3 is TGTGCCAGCGGGCTAAACTCTGGAAACACCATATATTTT.